This T cell receptor (beta chain) came from a study of OX40 agonist ivuxolimab in advanced cancers. For the study in its entirety: Ivuxolimab was a fully human IgG2 agonistic monoclonal antibody targeting the costimulatory receptor OX40 (CD134). Intravenous ivuxolimab was administered to patients every 2 weeks at six dose levels: 0.01, 0.1, 0.3, 1.5, 3 and 10 mg/kg. Among the roughly 50 dose-escalation patients, around 20 had hepatocellular carcinoma, 15 or so melanoma, 9 renal cell carcinoma and 9 head and neck cancer. The dose-escalation cohort was roughly 83% male with a mean age of around 64 years, ranging from about 20 to 85. Prior anti-PD-1, anti-PD-L1 or anti-CTLA-4 therapy was permitted, and approximately 40% of dose-escalation patients had received checkpoint inhibitors. Partial responses were achieved by three dose-escalation patients, of whom one had hepatocellular carcinoma and two had cutaneous melanoma. The point of sequencing TCRbeta in the periphery was to test whether ivuxolimab changed TCR sequence diversity and drove clonal T-cell expansion. The paper reports the monotherapy dose-escalation portion (N ≈ 52 patients) of the phase I ivuxolimab trial.

This clone came up once. The clone's antigen remains unknown. Base qualities are not provided; no much larger clone lies one nucleotide away. The research as a whole found: In partial responders in the 0.1-3.0 mg/kg groups, normalized peripheral clonal expansion was found to be among the lowest, especially among CD8+ T cells. On average, CD8+ T cells showed more expanded clones than CD4+ T cells after ivuxolimab. At doses from 0.1 to 3.0 mg/kg, clonal expansion was seen in both CD4+ and CD8+ blood T cells between baseline and week 6. The antigen specificity of the peripheral T cells that underwent clonal expansion was not determined. Low levels of normalized T-cell clonal expansion were also shown by some nonresponding patients.

The trial excluded patients who had a history of autoimmune disease or who were on systemic immunosuppression. Peripheral blood for TCR sequencing was collected from all dose cohorts at baseline, on cycle 4 day 1, and on cycle 7 day 1. The samples were taken from a phase I, first-in-human, multicenter, open-label dose-escalation trial of ivuxolimab. Adults with locally advanced or metastatic melanoma, renal cell carcinoma, hepatocellular carcinoma or head and neck squamous cell carcinoma were enrolled in the trial. Before TCR sequencing, CD4+ T cells and CD8+ T cells from peripheral blood were sorted into separate populations. For sequencing of the TCRbeta CDR3 region, genomic DNA was extracted from the sorted cells. TCRbeta CDR3 regions were sequenced using the immunoSEQ Assay. TCRdb limited this immuneACCESS table to in-frame rearrangements with V and J called. A share of clones is missing; checked studies link under half to unresolved V genes, and the rest is unexplained. For this sample the table gives about 70,000 clones, of which 65% to 90% were detected only once. The top ten clonotypes cover 0.5% to 0.55% of the sample.

For CDR1 and CDR2, the germline V gene (reference sequence) lists MNHNY and SVGAGI. The CDR3, from cysteine to phenylalanine, totals 12 residues. The read is trimmed to its CDR3 DNA, 36 bases read in frame from base 1. The V and J genes are TRBV6-6 and TRBJ2-5; no D gene call is confident. TRBJ2-7 explains the end of the DNA better; the J call may be wrong. The sequence was collected from an adult with an advanced solid tumor such as melanoma, head and neck, liver or kidney cancer. This sample comprised CD4+ or CD8+ T cells sorted from blood, obtained in a trial of the OX40 agonist ivuxolimab. The nucleotides are TGTGCCAGCAGCCTTACGATTGGCGAGCAGTACTTC. It encodes CASSLTIGEQYF.